This TCR beta chain was obtained from a study of regulatory T cells in long-lasting Graves disease. Libraries of TCR beta came from iRepertoire HTBI primers plus Arm-PCR of CDR3 regions. MiXCR was run by TCRdb on the multiplex PCR reads, yielding one entry per CDR3 protein. The table has hundreds of thousands of distinct CDR3 sequences, 16% seen once. CDR1 ENHRY and CDR2 SYGVKD come from the germline V gene. After removal of 4 bases from V and 7 bases from J, the junction contained 13 bases not matched to a gene. The CDR3 is 16 amino acids. This clonotype was seen at least ten times. Its antigen remains unknown. Given a much more abundant clone one base away, this may be a read error. Time point denoted: newly diagnosed GD, antithyroid drugs for less than 3 months. After RNA was extracted from PBMCs, the TCR library was made from it. General study points: Persistent cases favored TRBV28, TRBJ1-2 and TRBJ2-5.

The data were also submitted as part of a second study, on T cells in Graves' hyperthyroidism and ophthalmopathy. That publication notes: Used for diagnoses were clinical symptoms, serum thyroxine and TRAb, thyroid ultrasound and orbital computed tomography. Using the HTBI primer set, a first-round RT-PCR was run on the TCR CDR3. Through a model of 13 V-J features, ophthalmopathy was separated from stable hyperthyroidism.

This material consisted of peripheral blood mononuclear cells (PBMCs), taken at new diagnosis, from a patient treated with antithyroid drugs. This chain links TRBV10-3 with TRBJ2-1; TRBD1 aligns across 7 bases. The clonotype comes from a man aged 35-49 years with Graves disease. The CDR3 sequence: CAISGSYRQGRNEQFF. The DNA of the CDR3 is TGTGCCATCAGTGGCTCCTACAGACAGGGCAGAAATGAGCAGTTCTTC.